These 32 T cell receptor beta chains were sequenced from one sample in a study of T-cell memory formation after mild COVID-19. TCRdb recomputed calls from the 5' RACE reads with MiXCR, one row per CDR3 protein. This sample has approximately 100,000 distinct CDR3 sequences; 11% occur once, and the top ten carry about 40%. The source material was PBMCs or a T cell subset sorted from them (not recorded which). The receptor set was obtained from a man younger than 35 who had mild COVID-19 (a few samples of this study predate the infection). Cell type and time point are not known.

This clonotype was found a few times. The V gene is TRBV11-2, the J gene TRBJ2-7; D is possibly TRBD2 (7 bases). This CDR3 comprises 18 residues. V lost 4 bases and J 3 bases, leaving 25 bases between the germline ends. Germline-derived CDR1 and CDR2 are SGHAT and FQNNGV. The CDR3 DNA reads TGTGCCAGCAGCTCTCTTACCGAACGGGCGGGGGACAACTACGAGCAGTACGTC. Its protein product is CASSSLTERAGDNYEQYV.

This clonotype was observed a few times. CDR3 region: CASSQDRGRSPLHF. The CDR3 DNA sequence: TGCGCCAGCAGCCAAGACAGGGGGAGGTCACCCCTCCACTTT. The chain uses TRBV4-1 and TRBJ1-6; 7 bases line up with TRBD1. J lost 10 bases, V lost 0 bases, and 3 bases had no gene match. The CDR3 sequence is 14 residues long. Germline lookup yields CDR1 MGHRA and CDR2 YSYEKL.

This clonotype was detected many times. The genes are TRBV7-8 and TRBJ2-2; the D is unclear. The germline gives CDR1 SGHVS, CDR2 FQNEAQ. The V end lost 2 bases, the J end lost 0 bases, and 7 bases lay between the germline ends. This CDR3 has 15 amino acids. CDR3 DNA: TGTGCCAGCAGCTTATGGGGTACGAACACCGGGGAGCTGTTTTTT. Translation gives CASSLWGTNTGELFF.

This clonotype was seen only a few times. J is TRBJ1-6 and V is TRBV7-8; D ambiguous. The germline CDR1 and CDR2 sequences are SGHVS and FQNEAQ. The length of the CDR3 is 14 residues. V lost 3 bases, J lost 4 bases, and 7 bases lay in between. CDR3 amino acids: CASSFIGYNSPLHF. For the CDR3, the DNA is TGTGCCAGCAGCTTTATAGGGTATAATTCACCCCTCCACTTT.

The chain couples TRBV7-9 to TRBJ1-6; the D is unclear. The CDR3 is made up of 13 amino acids. Germline V lookup: CDR1 SEHNR, CDR2 FQNEAQ (reference sequence). The CDR3 region has the DNA TGTATAAGCTCTCGTGCGTTGGGCTCACCCCTCCACTTT. Protein sequence: CISSRALGSPLHF.

The table lists this clonotype with a few counts. The rearrangement uses TRBV7-9 and TRBJ2-3; 10 bases match TRBD1. Germline lookup yields CDR1 SEHNR and CDR2 FQNEAQ (reference sequence). The CDR3 loop spans 16 amino acids. V shed 5 bases and J 8 bases; nucleotides not matched to a gene: 13. In DNA form, the CDR3 reads TGTGCCAGCAGCCCTTCCCGGGACAGGGGTAGTAGTACGCAGTATTTT. It encodes CASSPSRDRGSSTQYF. The complete variable domain, with remaining parts taken from reference TRBV7-9 and TRBJ2-3, reads DTGVSQNPRHKITKRGQNVTFRCDPISEHNRLYWYRQTLGQGPEFLTYFQNEAQLEKSRLLSDRFSAERPKGSFSTLEIQRTEQGDSAMYLCASSPSRDRGSSTQYFGPGTRLTVL.

The chain recombines TRBV19 with TRBJ1-1; D is uncertain. Germline lookup yields CDR1 LNHDA and CDR2 SQIVND (reference sequence). With 2 bases removed from V and 1 base from J, the gap between germline ends came to 17 bases. This CDR3 region has 17 residues. CDR3 in amino acids: CASSIRFSAEPNTEAFF. The CDR3 DNA is TGTGCCAGTAGTATACGGTTTTCCGCAGAACCGAACACTGAAGCTTTCTTT.

The J gene is TRBJ2-2, the V gene TRBV11-3, with D unresolved. The germline V and J ends were trimmed by 7 bases and 4 bases, with 4 bases remaining between them. CDR3 length: 11 residues. From germline, CDR1 is SGHNT and CDR2 YENEEA. The CDR3 reads CASKSTGELFF. For the CDR3, the DNA is TGTGCCAGCAAGTCCACCGGGGAGCTGTTTTTT.

This rearrangement joins TRBV5-1 to TRBJ2-7; D tentatively reads TRBD1 or TRBD2 (5 bases each). The CDR3 covers 12 residues. Trimming stripped 4 bases from V and 6 bases from J, with 11 bases between. CDR1 and CDR2 (germline): SGHRS, YFSETQ. CDR3 nucleotides: TGCGCCAGCAGCCCCGGGACGGCCGAGCAGTACTTC. Translation: CASSPGTAEQYF.

The chain carries TRBV7-8 and TRBJ2-3, with 13 bases matching TRBD2. Losses at the gene ends were 5 bases for V and 3 bases for J; bases not matched to a gene: 23. Germline lookup yields CDR1 SGHVS and CDR2 FQNEAQ. This CDR3 contains 22 residues. The chain's CDR3 is CASSRTTTGTSGAREGTDTQYF. The CDR3 bases are TGTGCCAGCAGCCGAACGACTACCGGGACTAGCGGGGCCCGGGAAGGGACAGATACGCAGTATTTT.

This clonotype was seen only a few times. The chain employs TRBV28 and TRBJ2-7, with 9 bases matching TRBD1. V lost 1 base to trimming and J lost 2 bases; unmatched junction nucleotides: 6. The germline CDR1 and CDR2 sequences are MDHEN and SYDVKM. The CDR3 has 16 amino acids. This CDR3 reads CASSLYAGTGTYEQYF. The CDR3 nucleotides read TGTGCCAGCAGTTTATATGCCGGGACAGGGACCTACGAGCAGTACTTC.

The table lists this clonotype with a few counts. The V gene is TRBV4-3, the J gene TRBJ1-2; a weak D match, TRBD1 (5 bases). This CDR3 region has 14 residues. CDR1 and CDR2 (germline): LGHNA, YSLEER. V was clipped by 4 bases and J by 7 bases, with 16 bases between them. The CDR3 loop is CASSPTAGFGGYTF. For the CDR3, the DNA is TGCGCCAGCAGCCCGACAGCGGGTTTTGGTGGCTACACCTTC.

The chain recombines TRBV7-2 with TRBJ2-1; 10 positions agree with TRBD2. After removal of 4 bases from V and 4 bases from J, the junction contained 7 bases not matched to a gene. Per germline, CDR1 SGHTA and CDR2 FQGNSA. CDR3 length: 16 amino acids. CDR3: CASSSPLAGVYNEQFF. The CDR3 nucleotides read TGTGCCAGCAGCTCCCCGCTAGCGGGGGTTTACAATGAGCAGTTCTTC. Complete variable domain (other parts from reference TRBV7-2 and TRBJ2-1): GAGVSQSPSNKVTEKGKDVELRCDPISGHTALYWYRQSLGQGLEFLIYFQGNSAPDKSGLPSDRFSAERTGGSVSTLTIQRTQQEDSAVYLCASSSPLAGVYNEQFFGPGTRLTVL.

J is TRBJ1-5 and V is TRBV20-1; perhaps TRBD1 as D (6 bases). The CDR3 extends over 18 amino acids. V lost 0 bases to trimming and J lost 0 bases, with 18 bases between them. CDR1 DFQATT and CDR2 SNEGSKA come from the germline V gene (reference sequence). The DNA of the CDR3 is TGCAGTGCTAGAGAGGACTCGAGGACAGATGCTAGCAATCAGCCCCAGCATTTT. Its translation: CSAREDSRTDASNQPQHF.

There are a few counts of this clonotype. The genes are TRBV20-1 and TRBJ2-6; D unresolved. Trimming removed 0 bases at V and 6 bases at J, with 12 bases between. Germline CDR1 DFQATT, CDR2 SNEGSKA (reference sequence). The CDR3 extends over 15 amino acids. CDR3 in DNA: TGCAGTGCTAGAGATAGACGTCGTATGGCCAACGTCCTGACTTTC. Its protein product is CSARDRRRMANVLTF.

A word on this clonotype: A much larger clone differs by one base, so this may be a read error. The chain combines TRBV27 with TRBJ1-1; possible D gene TRBD1, 5 bases. The V gene lost 3 bases and the J gene lost 5 bases, with 7 bases spanning the gap. In germline, CDR1 is MNHEY, CDR2 SMNVEV (reference sequence). This CDR3 contains 12 residues. In DNA, the CDR3 is TGTGCCAGCAGTTTCTGGGGGACTGAAGCTTTCTTT. Residues: CASSFWGTEAFF.

V gene TRBV2 combines with J gene TRBJ2-3, with unresolved D. This CDR3 region has 15 residues. Trimming stripped 3 bases from V and 2 bases from J, with 12 bases between. Per germline, CDR1 SNHLY and CDR2 FYNNEI. The DNA for the CDR3 is TGTGCCAGCAGTGATGAACAGATTAACACAGATACGCAGTATTTT. This gives the protein CASSDEQINTDTQYF.

This clonotype was detected only a few times. This chain connects TRBV9 to TRBJ2-5; D is ambiguous. This CDR3 region has 14 residues. The V gene lost 2 bases and the J gene lost 3 bases, with 11 bases spanning the gap. Germline CDR1 reads SGDLS; CDR2 reads YYNGEE. The CDR3 loop is CASSVGRYEETQYF. The CDR3 DNA reads as TGTGCCAGCAGCGTCGGACGGTATGAAGAGACCCAGTACTTC.

In its sample, this clonotype was seen many times. The V and J genes are TRBV23-1 and TRBJ2-1; TRBD2 matches 10 bases. TRBV23-1 is flagged as an ORF with uncertain function. The CDR3 is 15 amino acids. Trimming cost V 3 bases and J 6 bases; bases outside gene matches: 5. CDR3 DNA sequence: TGCGCCAGCAGTCACGAGTCTAGCGGGGGCAATGAGCAGTTCTTC. Protein sequence: CASSHESSGGNEQFF.

This clonotype occurred a few times. This chain connects TRBV19 to TRBJ2-7; no definite D call. CDR1 is LNHDA and CDR2 is SQIVND in the germline V gene (reference sequence). The CDR3 sequence is 13 residues long. The V end lost 0 bases, the J end lost 0 bases, and 3 bases lay between the germline ends. The CDR3: CASSIEASYEQYF. In nucleotides, the CDR3 is TGTGCCAGTAGTATAGAGGCCTCCTACGAGCAGTACTTC.

This clonotype was seen at least ten times. The gene calls are TRBV6-5 and TRBJ2-1, with D unclear. V dropped 0 bases and J dropped 5 bases, with 2 bases sitting between them. The CDR3 spans 12 residues. Looked up from germline, CDR1 is MNHEY and CDR2 is SVGAGI. The CDR3 loop reads CASSYSNNEQFF. The CDR3 coding sequence is TGTGCCAGCAGTTACTCGAACAATGAGCAGTTCTTC.

In its sample, this clonotype was seen a few times. This rearrangement joins TRBV6-1 to TRBJ1-1; maybe TRBD1 (6 bases). V was trimmed by 3 bases and J by 8 bases, leaving 13 bases between them. The CDR3 runs 13 residues. From germline, CDR1 is MNHNS and CDR2 SASEGT. CDR3 in DNA: TGTGCCAGCAGTGAGATGGGGGCAGTCGAAGCTTTCTTT. Translated: CASSEMGAVEAFF.

The chain has TRBV9 and TRBJ2-1; 7 bases align to TRBD2. Trimming took 4 bases from V and 4 from J; bases not matched to a gene: 11. Looked up from germline, CDR1 is SGDLS and CDR2 is YYNGEE. The CDR3 is made up of 16 amino acids. The CDR3 sequence: CASSLRRRGGYNEQFF. CDR3 coding DNA: TGTGCCAGCAGCCTACGACGTCGGGGAGGGTACAATGAGCAGTTCTTC.

This clonotype was counted a few times. V is TRBV25-1 and J is TRBJ1-5; D is uncertain. V was cut by 2 bases and J by 0 bases, with 5 bases left in between. Germline CDR1 reads MGHDK; CDR2 reads SYGVNS. CDR3 length: 14 residues. The CDR3 protein is CASSEVGSNQPQHF. As DNA, the CDR3 is TGTGCCAGCAGTGAAGTAGGTAGCAATCAGCCCCAGCATTTT.

The genes are TRBV7-2 and TRBJ2-4; 7 nucleotides agree with TRBD1. The V gene end was trimmed by 4 bases and the J gene end by 7 bases; junction bases not matched to a gene: 7. The CDR3 is made up of 14 amino acids. Germline CDR1 and CDR2: SGHTA and FQGNSA. The CDR3 nucleotides are TGTGCCAGCAGCTCCACAACGGGACAGAACATTCAGTACTTC. Translation: CASSSTTGQNIQYF.

CDR3 nucleotide sequence: TGCGCCAGCAGCCAAGATGAGACGGGGGGGCAAGAGACCCAGTACTTC. It yields the protein CASSQDETGGQETQYF. The chain is built from TRBV4-1 and TRBJ2-5, with 8 bases fitting TRBD2. The CDR3 length is 16 residues. Germline CDR1 MGHRA, CDR2 YSYEKL. J lost 2 bases, V lost 0 bases, and 5 bases had no gene match.

The sample holds a few counts of this clonotype. The chain carries TRBV6-2 or TRBV6-3 and TRBJ2-3, with a possible D match to TRBD2 (7 bases). CDR1 and CDR2 from the germline V gene are MNHEY and SVGEGT. Trimming removed 1 base at V and 2 bases at J, with 10 bases between. The CDR3 runs to 15 residues. CDR3 protein: CASSYFGGATDTQYF. In DNA form, the CDR3 reads TGTGCCAGCAGTTACTTTGGGGGGGCCACAGATACGCAGTATTTT.

This clonotype was observed a few times. This chain joins TRBV7-6 and TRBJ2-3; tentatively, D is TRBD1 or TRBD2 (5 bases each). The CDR3 covers 15 residues. Germline V gene sequence: CDR1 SGHVS, CDR2 FNYEAQ. V lost 5 bases and J lost 0, with 12 bases in between. In nucleotides, the CDR3 is TGTGCCAGCAGCCCAGGTGGGACGAGCACAGATACGCAGTATTTT. This encodes CASSPGGTSTDTQYF.

There are many counts of this clonotype. The gene calls are TRBV4-1 and TRBJ2-1, with D unclear. Germline values: CDR1 MGHRA, CDR2 YSYEKL. Trimming took off 6 bases at V and 5 bases at J, with 11 bases between the two ends. The CDR3 extends over 13 amino acids. CDR3 amino acids: CASRSTPNNEQFF. The DNA for the CDR3 is TGCGCCAGCAGGTCCACTCCAAACAATGAGCAGTTCTTC.

The V and J genes are TRBV4-1 and TRBJ2-3; D call uncertain. Germline V CDR1 and CDR2: MGHRA, YSYEKL. The length of the CDR3 is 13 residues. V shed 2 bases and J shed 6 bases, with 9 bases lying between them. The CDR3 DNA follows: TGCGCCAGCAGCCAACCTAACGGGGATACGCAGTATTTT. Encoded protein: CASSQPNGDTQYF.

This clonotype was picked up many times. The rearrangement uses TRBV6-4 and TRBJ2-3; 9 nucleotides agree with TRBD2. The CDR3 is made up of 15 amino acids. Per germline, CDR1 MRHNA and CDR2 SNTAGT. With 3 bases clipped from V and 4 bases from J, the junction kept 5 bases outside the gene matches. The CDR3 sequence: CASSEGGGAADTQYF. DNA of the CDR3: TGTGCCAGCAGTGAAGGCGGGGGGGCCGCAGATACGCAGTATTTT.

V and J are TRBV15 and TRBJ1-2, with a weak D call TRBD1 (6 bases). In germline, CDR1 is LNHNV, CDR2 YYDKDF (reference sequence). Trimming shortened V by 0 bases and J by 6 bases, and 11 bases separated the two germline ends. The CDR3 consists of 14 residues. The DNA of the CDR3 is TGTGCCACCAGCAGAGATAGCGGGGGCCATGGCTACACCTTC. Its protein product is CATSRDSGGHGYTF.